What follows are 5 T cell receptor beta chains derived from one specimen sequenced in a study of shared clonotypes between healthy human individuals. Positively selected for CCR7, the CD45RO-negative cells used as naive CD8 cells excluded terminally differentiated effector memory CD45RA+ cells. Libraries were prepared by immunoSEQ multiplex PCR; TCRdb keeps only in-frame clonotypes and omits some of them. The sample consists of about 2.2 million clones, just under 95% of them appearing once. The source material was naive CD8+ T cells from PBMCs. The receptors here all came from a man aged 18-30 years in good health. Some clones in this sample may be carry-over from other donors' samples.

Comments on this clone: The same CDR3 also results from other DNA sequences found in this sample. V usage is TRBV27 and J usage is TRBJ2-1; D ambiguous. CDR3 length equals 12 residues. Germline CDR1 MNHEY, CDR2 SMNVEV (reference sequence). Trimming cost V 5 bases and J 4 bases, with 6 bases left between them. Here the CDR3 DNA reads TGTGCCAGCAGTGGGCAGTACAATGAGCAGTTCTTC. Its protein is CASSGQYNEQFF.

The chain couples TRBV4-1 to TRBJ2-5; D is ambiguous. The germline V gene encodes CDR1 MGHRA and CDR2 YSYEKL. V was trimmed by 2 bases and J by 1 base, leaving 11 bases between them. This CDR3 is 15 amino acids long. The CDR3 is CASSQLGFAQETQYF. CDR3 in DNA: TGCGCCAGCAGCCAATTAGGGTTCGCCCAAGAGACCCAGTACTTC.

J is TRBJ2-7 and V is TRBV5-8, with 7 bases identical to TRBD2. The trim removed 7 bases at V and 4 bases at J, leaving 17 bases unmatched. The CDR3 extends over 16 amino acids. Germline CDR1 reads SGHTS; CDR2 reads YDEGEE. The CDR3 sequence: CASFRRWASGPYEQYF. CDR3 in DNA: TGTGCCAGCTTTCGGAGATGGGCTAGCGGACCTTACGAGCAGTACTTC.

This rearrangement joins TRBV27 to TRBJ2-1; the D gene is possibly TRBD1 (5 bases). The CDR3 loop spans 13 amino acids. The germline V and J ends were trimmed by 2 bases and 10 bases, with 12 bases remaining between them. CDR1 MNHEY and CDR2 SMNVEV come from the germline V gene (reference sequence). CDR3 coding DNA: TGTGCCAGCAGTTTAGTTTTCCAGGGCGAGCAGTTCTTC. Its protein product is CASSLVFQGEQFF.

This clone was detected only a few times. Different DNA sequences within this sample yield the same CDR3. The rearrangement joins TRBV7-9 to TRBJ2-7; either TRBD1 or TRBD2 may supply D (5 bases each). Per the germline V gene, CDR1 is SEHNR and CDR2 is FQNEAQ (reference sequence). Trimming left V 2 bases short and J 6 bases short, with 8 bases between. The CDR3 is made up of 12 amino acids. CDR3: CASSLLGGEQYF. In DNA, the CDR3 is TGTGCCAGCAGCTTACTTGGGGGCGAGCAGTACTTC. Together with reference TRBV7-9 and TRBJ2-7, the CDR3 gives the full variable domain: DTGVSQNPRHKITKRGQNVTFRCDPISEHNRLYWYRQTLGQGPEFLTYFQNEAQLEKSRLLSDRFSAERPKGSFSTLEIQRTEQGDSAMYLCASSLLGGEQYFGPGTRLTVT.